The entry that follows covers one TCR beta chain sequence. This entry comes from a study of blood T cell repertoires in COVID-19. Study details: COVID-19 samples collected from the United States, Italy and Spain covered acute and convalescent phases. Nucleic acid was either cDNA or gDNA, and it came from T cells, B-cell-depleted T cells, or PBMCs.

The table came from immunoSEQ multiplex PCR; TCRdb's copy has only in-frame clones and leaves some out. The repertoire holds approximately 250,000 clones, with around 88% as singletons. Those who participated ranged in age from about 18 to 89 years and resided in approximately 26 US areas. The CDR3 is 14 amino acids. The V and J ends lost 0 bases and 3 bases respectively, with 10 bases between them. Germline loops: CDR1 SGHRS, CDR2 YFSETQ. Source material: PBMCs or T cells enriched from blood (not recorded which). This TCR was sampled from a woman aged 30 to 39 who had recovered from COVID-19. The chain employs TRBV5-1 and TRBJ2-7; perhaps TRBD2 as D (6 bases). The CDR3 DNA follows: TGCGCCAGCAGCTTGGGGGGGACTGGCTACGAGCAGTACTTC. Translated, it gives CASSLGGTGYEQYF. Full variable domain (rest looked up from reference TRBV5-1 and TRBJ2-7): KAGVTQTPRYLIKTRGQQVTLSCSPISGHRSVSWYQQTPGQGLQFLFEYFSETQRNKGNFPGRFSGRQFSNSRSEMNVSTLELGDSALYLCASSLGGTGYEQYFGPGTRLTVT.